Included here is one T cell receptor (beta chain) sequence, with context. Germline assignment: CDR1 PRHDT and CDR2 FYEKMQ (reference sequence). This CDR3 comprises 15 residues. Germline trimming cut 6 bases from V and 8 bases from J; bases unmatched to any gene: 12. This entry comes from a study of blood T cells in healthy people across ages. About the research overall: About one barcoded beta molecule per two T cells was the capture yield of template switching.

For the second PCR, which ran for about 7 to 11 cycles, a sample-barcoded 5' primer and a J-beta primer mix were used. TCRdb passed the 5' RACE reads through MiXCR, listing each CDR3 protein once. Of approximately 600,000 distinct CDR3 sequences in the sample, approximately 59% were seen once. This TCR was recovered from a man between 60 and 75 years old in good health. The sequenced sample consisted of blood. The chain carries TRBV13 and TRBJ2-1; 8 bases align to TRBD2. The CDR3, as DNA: TGTGCCAGCAGTTTTCCCAGCGGGGGTCAAGATGAGCAGTTCTTC. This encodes CASSFPSGGQDEQFF.